This is a list of T cell receptor beta chains from one sample in a study of T cell responses to AZD1222 COVID-19 vaccine. Profiling relied on immunoSEQ multiplex PCR, and the TCRdb table lists in-frame clones only, not all of them. The sample lists approximately 140,000 clones; less than 95% were seen once. The sequences come from peripheral blood, collected on day 0 of AZD1222 vaccination. The receptors here all came from an adult in good health. CDR3s include the opening cysteine and the closing phenylalanine or tryptophan.

TRBV5-4,TRBJ2-7,CASSLIGTPSYEQYF
TRBV25-1,TRBJ1-5,CASSERANQPQHF
TRBV5-6,TRBJ1-6,CASSRFGQGENSPLHF
TRBV20-1,TRBJ2-3,CSASRRHATDTQYF
TRBV2,TRBJ1-5,CASSEGTLGNQPQHF
TRBV27,TRBJ2-7,CASRITGGFYEQYF
TRBV5-4,TRBJ2-7,CASSLEAGEAYEQYF
TRBV10-3,TRBJ2-7,CAISEVSAGGGYEQYF
TRBV7-9,TRBJ2-3,CASSLVGWGLQDTQYF
TRBV5-1,TRBJ2-3,CASSRTSGSDTQYF
TRBV4-2,TRBJ2-1,CASSPNYNEQFF
TRBV19,TRBJ1-1,CASSPRQGGNTEAFF
TRBV6-5,TRBJ1-4,CASSVDSINEKLFF
TRBV12-1,TRBJ2-1,CASSFGGGRSYNEQFF
TRBV7-9,TRBJ2-6,CASSRRTSGPGANVLTF
TRBV5-6,TRBJ1-1,CASSKAGRANTEAFF
TRBV5-1,TRBJ2-5,CASSLVSGRQETQYF
TRBV6-2/TRBV6-3,TRBJ2-7,CASSRPGLPYEQYF
TRBV30,TRBJ1-1,CAWSVRTNTEAFF
TRBV12-3/TRBV12-4,TRBJ2-7,CASSSGTNYEQYF
TRBV19,TRBJ2-5,CASSWLPWASETQYF
TRBV6-1,TRBJ1-4,CASSEGTGSEKLFF
TRBV6-4,TRBJ2-2,CASTQGANTGELFF
TRBV6-5,TRBJ2-5,CASSYSRAQETQYF
TRBV14,TRBJ1-1,CASSQVDGWATEAFF
TRBV2,TRBJ1-5,CASTAREAEPQHF
TRBV19,TRBJ2-6,CASSSRTGANVLTF
TRBV6-1,TRBJ2-1,CASSEVGGRASNEQFF
TRBV6-6,TRBJ1-1,CASSYMGSVQGGEAFF
TRBV24-1,TRBJ2-1,CATSDSSTSGPRNEQFF
TRBV5-6,TRBJ1-1,CASSFQGLGGNTEAFF
TRBV19,TRBJ2-7,CASSIEGQGRSYEQYF
TRBV9,TRBJ1-6,CASSVAWRGNSPLHF
TRBV21-1,TRBJ1-1,CASRIRQGGNTEAFF
TRBV4-1,TRBJ2-1,CASSQPTSGRDNEQFF
TRBV7-3,TRBJ2-2,CASSSNPGELFF
TRBV30,TRBJ1-2,CAWNRNYGYTF